The rows below give T cell receptor beta chains drawn from one sample of a study of cytomegalovirus exposure and HLA in healthy donors. Sequencing used immunoSEQ multiplex PCR; TCRdb keeps in-frame clones, though not all of them. The top ten clones hold approximately 3.6% of a sample with about 93,000 clones, about four fifths of them seen once. The sample consisted of PBMCs. The receptors shown here come from a man in his fifties or sixties in good health and CMV-seronegative. Both conserved end residues are part of each CDR3. The D gene is left open where the match is weak. Clone size is given for some rows only: seen once, a few or many times, or a class if the clone is expanded.

length	D	V	size	J	CDR3	DNA
17	TRBD1	TRBV11-2	.	TRBJ2-7	CASSAHVQGAYGYEQYF	TGTGCCAGCAGCGCGCACGTACAGGGGGCTTACGGATACGAGCAGTACTTC
15	TRBD1	TRBV19	.	TRBJ1-6	CASSIGTGRNSPLHF	TGTGCCAGTAGTATAGGGACAGGTCGGAATTCACCCCTCCACTTT
14	TRBD1	TRBV6-5	.	TRBJ1-5	CASSFTGDNQPQHF	TGTGCCAGCAGTTTTACAGGGGATAATCAGCCCCAGCATTTT
15	TRBD1	TRBV19	.	TRBJ2-1	CASSAGQGAVNEQFF	TGTGCCAGTAGTGCGGGACAGGGGGCCGTCAATGAGCAGTTCTTC
17	TRBD2	TRBV4-2	.	TRBJ2-5	CASSQDRSWTGRETQYF	TGTGCCAGCAGCCAAGATCGGAGTTGGACCGGGAGGGAGACCCAGTACTTC
16	TRBD2	TRBV7-2	.	TRBJ2-7	CASSPGGGLASYEQYF	TGTGCCAGCAGCCCCGGGGGGGGGCTAGCGTCATACGAGCAGTACTTC
12	.	TRBV13	many	TRBJ1-2	CASSLERRGYTF	TGTGCCAGCAGCTTAGAAAGGAGAGGCTACACCTTC
14	.	TRBV5-4	.	TRBJ2-5	CASSLGTEMETQYF	TGTGCCAGCAGCTTGGGTACTGAAATGGAGACCCAGTACTTC
17	TRBD2	TRBV19	once	TRBJ2-1	CASSTYLGTSSSGEQFF	TGTGCCAGTAGTACCTACCTCGGGACTAGCAGTTCGGGTGAGCAGTTCTTC
16	.	TRBV7-8	.	TRBJ2-3	CASSSGRDSGTDTQYF	TGTGCCAGCAGCTCAGGCCGGGACTCCGGAACAGATACGCAGTATTTT
15	TRBD1	TRBV6-1	.	TRBJ1-5	CASREPTGGGQPQHF	TGTGCCAGCAGAGAACCGACAGGGGGCGGACAGCCCCAGCATTTT
13	.	TRBV28	.	TRBJ2-5	CASSPRRGETQYF	TGTGCCAGCAGTCCCCGACGGGGGGAGACCCAGTACTTC
16	.	TRBV4-1	once	TRBJ1-2	CASSQDGRELGYGYTF	TGCGCCAGCAGCCAAGACGGTCGTGAGCTTGGCTATGGCTACACCTTC
15	TRBD2	TRBV7-8	.	TRBJ2-3	CASSTTEREKYTQYF	TGTGCCAGCAGCACTACCGAGCGGGAGAAATATACGCAGTATTTT
15	TRBD1	TRBV6-1	.	TRBJ1-4	CASSTSGTGREKLFF	TGTGCCAGCAGTACCTCCGGGACAGGGCGCGAAAAACTGTTTTTT
15	TRBD1	TRBV7-3	.	TRBJ2-5	CASSLGRDRGETQYF	TGTGCCAGCAGCTTAGGGCGGGACAGGGGGGAGACCCAGTACTTC
16	.	TRBV7-9	.	TRBJ2-1	CASSLGGSFSYNEQFF	TGTGCCAGCAGCTTAGGTGGGAGCTTCTCCTACAATGAGCAGTTCTTC
12	.	TRBV25-1	few	TRBJ1-5	CASSRGNQPQHF	TGTGCCAGCTCCAGGGGCAATCAGCCCCAGCATTTT
18	.	TRBV9	.	TRBJ2-1	CASSTHEPNRGGYNEQFF	TGTGCCAGCAGCACCCATGAACCCAACAGGGGAGGCTACAATGAGCAGTTCTTC
15	.	TRBV27	.	TRBJ2-7	CASTPGAGAQGEQYF	TGTGCCAGCACCCCTGGTGCGGGGGCTCAGGGCGAGCAGTACTTC
12	.	TRBV10-3	.	TRBJ2-7	CAISGAAYEQYF	TGTGCCATCAGTGGAGCGGCCTACGAGCAGTACTTC
16	.	TRBV15	once	TRBJ1-1	CATSRDGGGRNTEAFF	TGTGCCACCAGCAGAGATGGTGGGGGCCGGAACACTGAAGCTTTCTTT
15	TRBD1	TRBV6-6	.	TRBJ1-2	CASSRGQGTTYGYTF	TGTGCCAGCAGTCGTGGACAGGGGACCACCTATGGCTACACCTTC
19	TRBD2	TRBV15	.	TRBJ2-5	CATSRVYGLAGVIGETQYF	TGTGCCACCAGCAGAGTATACGGACTAGCGGGAGTGATAGGTGAGACCCAGTACTTC
12	.	TRBV28	once	TRBJ2-1	CASSSTYNEQFF	TGTGCCAGCAGTTCTACCTACAATGAGCAGTTCTTC
16	TRBD2	TRBV9	.	TRBJ2-2	CASSVGSSGKTGELFF	TGTGCCAGCAGCGTAGGTTCCAGCGGGAAGACCGGGGAGCTGTTTTTT
12	.	TRBV9	.	TRBJ1-2	CASSPAGVGYTF	TGTGCCAGCAGCCCGGCGGGGGTTGGCTACACCTTC